A selection of T cell receptor beta chains follows, all from one sample in a study of blood T cell repertoires in COVID-19. Data came from immunoSEQ multiplex PCR; TCRdb stores just in-frame clones and leaves some out. The data show 65,000 to 80,000 clones, around 85% seen once. The sample consisted of peripheral blood. The receptor source for this set is a man older than 75 in a cohort sampled during active COVID-19. The CDR3 runs from the conserved cysteine through the conserved F or W. Fields, in order: J gene, V gene, clone size, D gene, CDR3 DNA, CDR3 protein. A D gene is named only where the DNA matches it firmly. Part of the rows lack a size; the others show once, few, many or a class for expanded clones.

TRBJ2-5,TRBV5-1,once,TRBD2,TGCGCCAGCAGCTCCGCAACTGCAGGGACTAGCGGGGGCGCCTTAGGGGAGACCCAGTACTTC,CASSSATAGTSGGALGETQYF
TRBJ1-3,TRBV18,.,TRBD1,TGTGCCAGCTCATCCCTTGGGACAGGGTCTGGAAACACCATATATTTT,CASSSLGTGSGNTIYF
TRBJ2-5,TRBV24-1,.,TRBD1,TGTGCCACCATGAACACAGGGGGAGAGACCCAGTACTTC,CATMNTGGETQYF
TRBJ1-1,TRBV7-9,once,TRBD1,TGTGCCAGCAGCTTGGGGGACAGAATTGAAGCTTTCTTT,CASSLGDRIEAFF
TRBJ1-4,TRBV28,.,.,TGTGCCAGCAGTTTGCTCTTCGGGACACGTTATGCAACTAATGAAAAACTGTTTTTT,CASSLLFGTRYATNEKLFF
TRBJ2-5,TRBV6-2/TRBV6-3,.,TRBD2,TGTGCCAGCAGTATACTAGCGGGGGCAAAGACCCAGTACTTC,CASSILAGAKTQYF
TRBJ1-6,TRBV5-4,.,.,TGTGCCAGCAGCTTGGGACGGGATCCCTATAATTCACCCCTCCACTTT,CASSLGRDPYNSPLHF
TRBJ1-4,TRBV15,.,.,TGTGCCACCAGCAGAGATCACAGGGCTTATGGGACTAATGAAAAACTGTTTTTT,CATSRDHRAYGTNEKLFF
TRBJ1-3,TRBV5-4,few,.,TGTGCCAGCAGCCCCTCCCCAGCAGGGACTGGCTCTGGAAACACCATATATTTT,CASSPSPAGTGSGNTIYF
TRBJ2-3,TRBV18,few,TRBD1,TGTGCCAGCTCATCGGACAGGGGCGGTCCAGATACGCAGTATTTT,CASSSDRGGPDTQYF
TRBJ1-4,TRBV19,.,.,TGTGCCAGTAGGGATGATCAACTAGGGGAAAAACTGTTTTTT,CASRDDQLGEKLFF
TRBJ2-3,TRBV6-6,.,.,TGTGCCAGCAGTTATTCGGGTTCTGGCACAGATACGCAGTATTTT,CASSYSGSGTDTQYF
TRBJ2-3,TRBV6-5,.,TRBD1,TGTGCCAGCAGTTTCGGACAGGGAGAGGATACGCAGTATTTT,CASSFGQGEDTQYF
TRBJ1-5,TRBV5-5,.,.,TGTGCCAGCAGCTTAGGAGGGGTTAATAGCAATCAGCCCCAGCATTTT,CASSLGGVNSNQPQHF
TRBJ1-1,TRBV29-1,.,TRBD1,TGCAGCGGTCAGGGGGTTGCTAACACTGAAGCTTTCTTT,CSGQGVANTEAFF
TRBJ2-7,TRBV5-1,few,.,TGCGCCAGCAGCTTGCCAGGGGTGGACTTATACGAGCAGTACTTC,CASSLPGVDLYEQYF
TRBJ1-5,TRBV7-9,.,TRBD1,TGTGCCAGCACCTCACAGGGGGCCGGCAATCAGCCCCAGCATTTT,CASTSQGAGNQPQHF
TRBJ1-5,TRBV6-5,.,TRBD1,TGTGCCAGCAGCCAGGGACAGATCTTGGGTCAGCCCCAGCATTTT,CASSQGQILGQPQHF
TRBJ1-4,TRBV15,.,.,TGTGCCACCAGCAGTGGAGGGACCGTTGAAAAACTGTTTTTT,CATSSGGTVEKLFF
TRBJ1-1,TRBV7-3,.,TRBD1,TGTGCCAGCAGCGAGCGAGACAGGGGCACTGAAGCTTTCTTT,CASSERDRGTEAFF
TRBJ2-1,TRBV2,.,TRBD2,TGTGCCAGCAGTGCACTAGCGGGGGGGCCTAATGAGCAGTTCTTC,CASSALAGGPNEQFF
TRBJ2-1,TRBV5-4,.,.,TGTGCCAGCAGCGGGAGGCGACAGGGAGAGGATGAGCAGTTCTTC,CASSGRRQGEDEQFF
TRBJ1-6,TRBV2,.,TRBD1,TGTGCCAGCAGCGGGACAGGGAGTAATTCACCCCTCCACTTT,CASSGTGSNSPLHF
TRBJ1-6,TRBV5-5,once,.,TGTGCCAGCAGCTTGCTCTGGGAGGGCAATTCACCCCTCCACTTT,CASSLLWEGNSPLHF
TRBJ2-3,TRBV9,.,TRBD2,TGTGCCACCTCCCCCCGCGGGGGGGCAAGGACAGATACGCAGTATTTT,CATSPRGGARTDTQYF
TRBJ1-4,TRBV3-1/TRBV3-2,.,.,TGTGCCAGCAGCCTCGGGACACCGACAACTAATGAAAAACTGTTTTTT,CASSLGTPTTNEKLFF
TRBJ2-3,TRBV27,once,TRBD2,TGTGCCAGCAGTAGAGCGGGGGCCCTCACAGATACGCAGTATTTT,CASSRAGALTDTQYF
TRBJ1-5,TRBV5-1,.,.,TGCGCCAGCAGCTTGGACGATCCTGGTTCGGGTCAGCCCCAGCATTTT,CASSLDDPGSGQPQHF
TRBJ2-3,TRBV5-1,.,TRBD2,TGCGCCAGCAGCGTATCCGGGACTAGCGCAGATACGCAGTATTTT,CASSVSGTSADTQYF
TRBJ2-5,TRBV6-5,.,TRBD2,TGTGCCAGCAATGGCGGGGGAGCGTTCCAAGAGACCCAGTACTTC,CASNGGGAFQETQYF
TRBJ1-5,TRBV25-1,.,TRBD1,TGTGCCAGCAGTGGAGGACAGGGGACATACAATCAGCCCCAGCATTTT,CASSGGQGTYNQPQHF
TRBJ1-1,TRBV2,.,.,TGTGCCAGCAGGGATCTCTCGGTCCTGGGGGGAATGAACACTGAAGCTTTCTTT,CASRDLSVLGGMNTEAFF
TRBJ1-6,TRBV6-1,.,TRBD1,TGTGCCAGCAGTGCCGGACAGGGGGCAAATAATTCACCCCTCCACTTT,CASSAGQGANNSPLHF
TRBJ1-5,TRBV28,.,TRBD1,TGTGCCAGCAGTTTCCCGGACAGGAATAATCAGCCCCAGCATTTT,CASSFPDRNNQPQHF
TRBJ2-3,TRBV9,.,.,TGTGCCAGCAGCGAGACACCGCGGGCAGATACGCAGTATTTT,CASSETPRADTQYF
TRBJ1-2,TRBV7-9,.,.,TGTGCCAGCAGCCCAGACGGAGGAAGCTATGGCTACACCTTC,CASSPDGGSYGYTF
TRBJ2-2,TRBV5-1,few,.,TGCGCCAGCAGCCGTGGACAGATGAACACCGGGGAGCTGTTTTTT,CASSRGQMNTGELFF
TRBJ1-2,TRBV3-1/TRBV3-2,.,.,TGTGCCAGCAGCCAAGCCGATCCGGGTGGGAGTCGCTATGGCTACACCTTC,CASSQADPGGSRYGYTF
TRBJ1-2,TRBV6-5,.,TRBD1,TGTGCCAGCAGTTCCCCGGGACAGGGCTATGGCTACACCTTC,CASSSPGQGYGYTF
TRBJ1-2,TRBV10-3,.,.,TGTGCCATCAGACAGGGTAGCGACTATGGCTACACCTTC,CAIRQGSDYGYTF
TRBJ1-1,TRBV2,.,.,TGTGCCAGCAGTGATTTTCAGAACACTGAAGCTTTCTTT,CASSDFQNTEAFF
TRBJ1-1,TRBV9,.,TRBD1,TGTGCCAGCAGCCGGCAGGGGGGCGAAACTGAAGCTTTCTTT,CASSRQGGETEAFF
TRBJ2-5,TRBV5-4,.,TRBD1,TGTGCCAGCAGGGACAGGGTAGGTCAAGAGACCCAGTACTTC,CASRDRVGQETQYF
TRBJ2-3,TRBV5-1,few,.,TGCGCCAGCAAGGACAGACAGGTCACAGATACGCAGTATTTT,CASKDRQVTDTQYF
TRBJ2-1,TRBV7-2,.,.,TGTGCCAGCAGCTTAGCAGGTCAGGGACTGGGCCCGGGCTCCTACAATGAGCAGTTCTTC,CASSLAGQGLGPGSYNEQFF
TRBJ1-2,TRBV6-1,few,.,TGTGCCAGCAGTGAAGCACTAAACCGGGACAAGGGTGGCTACACCTTC,CASSEALNRDKGGYTF
TRBJ1-6,TRBV3-1/TRBV3-2,once,TRBD1,TGTGCCAGCAGCCAAGCCCACAGGGGTTCACCCCTCCACTTT,CASSQAHRGSPLHF
TRBJ2-2,TRBV27,once,TRBD2,TGTGCCAGCCGCACCCACGGGGCGGGGGGGAAGGGACGGACCGGGGAGCTGTTTTTT,CASRTHGAGGKGRTGELFF
TRBJ2-2,TRBV10-1,few,.,TGCGCCAGCAGTGAGTCGCCCAGGGGCCCCGGGGAGCTGTTTTTT,CASSESPRGPGELFF
TRBJ1-6,TRBV28,.,TRBD1,TGTGCCAGCAGTCCCACAGGGGGAACCTCCTATAATTCACCCCTCCACTTT,CASSPTGGTSYNSPLHF
TRBJ1-6,TRBV6-5,once,.,TGTGCCAGCCGGGGAAATTCACCCCTCCACTTT,CASRGNSPLHF
TRBJ1-1,TRBV9,.,TRBD1,TGTGCCAGCAGCGTAGGCTCGGGACAGGGAAGGGTGAACACTGAAGCTTTCTTT,CASSVGSGQGRVNTEAFF
TRBJ2-1,TRBV7-3,.,.,TGTGCCAGCAGCTTCGCGGGAAACAATGAGCAGTTCTTC,CASSFAGNNEQFF
TRBJ1-4,TRBV5-1,.,.,TGCGCCAGCAGCTCTTCAGGGGCCCCTAATGAAAAACTGTTTTTT,CASSSSGAPNEKLFF